What follows describes a single T cell receptor beta chain. The sample originates from a study of CD8 T cells in Susac syndrome. Study-wide background: Patients with Susac syndrome were therapy-naive, treated with corticosteroids, or treated with intravenous immunoglobulin alone when blood was collected.

Through negative isolation, CD4+ and CD8+ T cells were obtained, while TEMRA cells were enriched using FACS. The CDR3 sequence is 15 residues long. From germline, CDR1 is SGHDN and CDR2 FVKESK. The V gene lost 6 bases and the J gene lost 0 bases, with 9 bases spanning the gap. An input of roughly 0.45 to 1 ug of RNA was subjected to reverse transcription using random hexamers. MiXCR was run by TCRdb on the immunoSEQ multiplex PCR reads, yielding one entry per CDR3 protein. The repertoire consists of 100,000 or so distinct CDR3 sequences, with 95% occurring once and the leading ten covering 0.25% to 0.35%.

This chain joins TRBV14 and TRBJ1-6; D is ambiguous. The sequence was obtained from a human donor with Susac syndrome. Sequencing was performed on CD8+ T cells from PBMCs. CDR3 sequence reads: CASSDRSSYNSPLHF. DNA of the CDR3: TGTGCCAGCAGTGATCGGAGCTCCTATAATTCACCCCTCCACTTT.